A selection of T cell receptor beta chains follows, all from one sample in a study of T cell responses to AZD1222 COVID-19 vaccine. Measured with immunoSEQ multiplex PCR; TCRdb has only the in-frame clones, and not every one. The sample yields about 270,000 clones, 85% to 95% seen once. Material: peripheral blood, obtained 28 days after the second AZD1222 dose. The origin of the receptors is an adult who received the AZD1222 COVID-19 vaccine. CDR3s include the opening cysteine and the closing phenylalanine or tryptophan.

v_call,cdr3_length,j_call,cdr3_aa
TRBV24-1,12,TRBJ2-3,CATSDGTDTQYF
TRBV6-4,13,TRBJ1-1,CASSEQLNTEAFF
TRBV24-1,13,TRBJ1-5,CATGRTGRQPQHF
TRBV19,14,TRBJ1-3,CASSRGSSGNTIYF
TRBV21-1,14,TRBJ1-2,CASSQGTGGYGYTF
TRBV4-1,15,TRBJ1-3,CASSQSDRSGNTIYF
TRBV14,20,TRBJ2-7,CASSQRSGAGWASGPYEQYF
TRBV7-9,14,TRBJ1-5,CASSNGGEYQPQHF
TRBV27,17,TRBJ2-7,CASSFLGQTRGSYEQYF
TRBV28,13,TRBJ1-1,CASSFGLNTEAFF
TRBV3-1/TRBV3-2,14,TRBJ2-1,CASSLRNGWNEQFF
TRBV28,14,TRBJ1-5,CASTIWDRDQPQHF
TRBV7-9,12,TRBJ2-3,CASSLSTDTQYF
TRBV10-3,16,TRBJ2-1,CAISPGQISSYNEQFF
TRBV28,16,TRBJ2-3,CASVGLAGGLTDTQYF
TRBV9,16,TRBJ2-5,CASSITLGGMAETQYF
TRBV11-2,14,TRBJ2-3,CASSRDRATDTQYF
TRBV11-2,15,TRBJ2-1,CASSWGQLRGNEQFF
TRBV6-6,15,TRBJ1-5,CASSSLDFPNQPQHF
TRBV7-2,13,TRBJ1-1,CASNLWGGTEAFF
TRBV5-1,15,TRBJ1-4,CASSRMGATNEKLFF
TRBV27,13,TRBJ1-5,CASSLGVYQPQHF
TRBV29-1,12,TRBJ1-4,CSARDGDEKLFF
TRBV7-3,15,TRBJ2-5,CASSAQRGGLETQYF
TRBV27,15,TRBJ2-7,CASSPQGPQAYEQYF
TRBV11-2,12,TRBJ1-2,CASSSVVYGYTF
TRBV5-1,14,TRBJ2-5,CASSAQGAGETQYF
TRBV24-1,14,TRBJ2-5,CATSDFGGKETQYF
TRBV5-1,17,TRBJ2-1,CASQGLAGGGTYNEQFF
TRBV5-5,12,TRBJ2-1,CASSLLDNEQFF
TRBV5-1,14,TRBJ1-1,CASSLDVMNTEAFF
TRBV3-1/TRBV3-2,12,TRBJ1-2,CASSQGGGGYTF
TRBV2,13,TRBJ2-7,CASRLRGTYEQYF
TRBV6-5,16,TRBJ1-4,CASSYSQGEGFGKLFF
TRBV10-3,13,TRBJ1-1,CATLQGENTEAFF
TRBV5-1,15,TRBJ2-3,CASSLEGQAGDTQYF
TRBV2,13,TRBJ1-5,CASSTESNQPQHF